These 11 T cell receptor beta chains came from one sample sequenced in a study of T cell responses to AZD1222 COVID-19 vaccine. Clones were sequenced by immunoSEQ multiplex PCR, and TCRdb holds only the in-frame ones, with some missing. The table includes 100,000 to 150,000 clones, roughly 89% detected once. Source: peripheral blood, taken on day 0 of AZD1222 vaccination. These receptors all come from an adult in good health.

The CDR3 spells CASSTGSNQPQHF. The CDR3 nucleotides are TGTGCCAGCAGTACAGGTAGCAATCAGCCCCAGCATTTT. This chain connects TRBV12-3 or TRBV12-4 to TRBJ1-5; D might be TRBD1 (5 bases). The CDR3 covers 13 residues. Trimming left V 5 bases short and J 0 bases short, with 5 bases between.

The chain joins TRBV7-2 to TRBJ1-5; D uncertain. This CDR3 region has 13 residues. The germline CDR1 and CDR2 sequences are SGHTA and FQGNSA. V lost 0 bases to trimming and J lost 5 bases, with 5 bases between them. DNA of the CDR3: TGTGCCAGCAGCTTAGCTAGGGATCAGCCCCAGCATTTT. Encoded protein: CASSLARDQPQHF.

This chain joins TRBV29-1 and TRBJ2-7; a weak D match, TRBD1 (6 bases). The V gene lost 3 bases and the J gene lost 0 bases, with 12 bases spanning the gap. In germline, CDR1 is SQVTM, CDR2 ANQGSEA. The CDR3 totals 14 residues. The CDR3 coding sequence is TGCAGCGTTGAGGACAGTGTAAACTCCTACGAGCAGTACTTC. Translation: CSVEDSVNSYEQYF.

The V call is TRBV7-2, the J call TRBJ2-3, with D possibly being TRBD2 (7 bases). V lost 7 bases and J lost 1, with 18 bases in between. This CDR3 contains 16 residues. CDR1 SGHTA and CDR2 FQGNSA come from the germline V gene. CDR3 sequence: CASTHWGGGGTDTQYF. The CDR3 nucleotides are TGTGCCAGCACCCACTGGGGGGGCGGGGGCACAGATACGCAGTATTTT.

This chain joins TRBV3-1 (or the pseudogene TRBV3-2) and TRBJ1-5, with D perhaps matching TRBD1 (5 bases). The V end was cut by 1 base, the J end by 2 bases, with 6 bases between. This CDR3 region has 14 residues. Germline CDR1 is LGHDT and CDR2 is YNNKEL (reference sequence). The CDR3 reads CASSQGGGNQPQHF. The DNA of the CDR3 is TGTGCCAGCAGCCAAGGAGGGGGCAATCAGCCCCAGCATTTT.

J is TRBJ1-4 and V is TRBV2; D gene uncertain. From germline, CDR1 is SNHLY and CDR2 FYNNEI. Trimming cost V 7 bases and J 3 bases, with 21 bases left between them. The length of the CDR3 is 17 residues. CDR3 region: CASTYYRSLPPNEKLFF. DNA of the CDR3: TGTGCCAGCACCTACTACCGGTCCCTCCCCCCTAATGAAAAACTGTTTTTT.

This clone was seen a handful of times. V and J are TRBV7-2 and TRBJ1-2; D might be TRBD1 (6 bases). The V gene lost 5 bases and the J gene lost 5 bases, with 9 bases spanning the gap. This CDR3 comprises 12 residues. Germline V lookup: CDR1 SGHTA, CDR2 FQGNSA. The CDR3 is CASSRTGYGYTF. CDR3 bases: TGTGCCAGCAGCCGTACAGGGTATGGCTACACCTTC.

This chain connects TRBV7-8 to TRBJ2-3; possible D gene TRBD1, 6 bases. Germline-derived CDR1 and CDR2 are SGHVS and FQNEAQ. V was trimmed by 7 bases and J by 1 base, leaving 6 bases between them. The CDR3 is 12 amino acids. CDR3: CASKGGTDTQYF. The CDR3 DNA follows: TGTGCCAGCAAGGGGGGCACAGATACGCAGTATTTT.

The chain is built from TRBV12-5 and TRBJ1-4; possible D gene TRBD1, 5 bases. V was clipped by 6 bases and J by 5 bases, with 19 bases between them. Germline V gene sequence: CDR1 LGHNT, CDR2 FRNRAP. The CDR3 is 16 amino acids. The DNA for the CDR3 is TGTGCTAGTGGACTTACCCAGGGTAGTATGAATGAAAAACTGTTTTTT. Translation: CASGLTQGSMNEKLFF.

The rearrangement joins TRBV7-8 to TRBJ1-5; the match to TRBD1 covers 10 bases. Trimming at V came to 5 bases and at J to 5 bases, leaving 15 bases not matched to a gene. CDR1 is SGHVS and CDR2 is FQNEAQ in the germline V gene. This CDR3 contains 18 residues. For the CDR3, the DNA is TGTGCCAGCAGCACCCGACAGGGGGCGATTGGGGACCATCAGCCCCAGCATTTT. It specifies CASSTRQGAIGDHQPQHF. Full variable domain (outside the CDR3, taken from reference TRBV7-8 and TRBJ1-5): GAGVSQSPRYKVAKRGQDVALRCDPISGHVSLFWYQQALGQGPEFLTYFQNEAQLDKSGLPSDRFFAERPEGSVSTLKIQRTQQEDSAVYLCASSTRQGAIGDHQPQHFGDGTRLSIL.

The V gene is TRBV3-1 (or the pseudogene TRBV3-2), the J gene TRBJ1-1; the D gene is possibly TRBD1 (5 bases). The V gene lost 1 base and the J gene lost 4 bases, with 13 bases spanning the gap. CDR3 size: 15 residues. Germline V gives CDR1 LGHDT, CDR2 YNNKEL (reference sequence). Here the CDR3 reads CASSQGIAGLTEAFF. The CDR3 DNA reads TGTGCCAGCAGCCAAGGTATCGCAGGGCTCACTGAAGCTTTCTTT.